Listed below are T cell receptor beta chains from one sample, sequenced in a study of post-analysis software for immune sequencing data. TCRdb re-derived calls from the PCR reads in MiXCR, one entry per CDR3 protein. The table shows hundreds of thousands of distinct CDR3 sequences, with 55% to 60% occurring only once. Sequenced material: blood. These receptors were collected from a girl aged 2-10 years with multiple sclerosis. Each CDR3 is given with its conserved first and last residue. Each record gives: D gene, V gene, J gene, clone size, CDR3 length, CDR3 DNA, CDR3 protein. A D gene is named only where the DNA matches it firmly. Part of the rows lack a size; the others show once, few, many or a class for expanded clones.

>TRBD2|TRBV20-1|TRBJ2-3|-|16
TGCAGTGCTAGTGGAGCTAGCGGGAGTTCGGGAGATACGCAGTATTTT
CSASGASGSSGDTQYF
>TRBD1|TRBV12-3/TRBV12-4|TRBJ1-1|-|14
TGTGCCAGCATCCGAACAGGGGTTAACACTGAAGCTTTCTTT
CASIRTGVNTEAFF
>-|TRBV12-3/TRBV12-4|TRBJ1-2|-|16
TGTGCCAGCAGTCCCCCGGGCGGGGACCCTCACTATGGCTACACCTTC
CASSPPGGDPHYGYTF
>TRBD2|TRBV20-1|TRBJ2-1|-|17
TGCAGTGCTAGAGATACCTGGGGACTAGCGGGAGGGAATGAGCAGTTCTTC
CSARDTWGLAGGNEQFF
>-|TRBV7-9|TRBJ2-1|-|12
TGTGCCAGCAACGAGGGGTACAATGAGCAGTTCTTC
CASNEGYNEQFF
>TRBD1|TRBV7-9|TRBJ1-2|few|15
TGTGCCAGCAGCTTAGAACAGGGGATCGGTAATGGCTACACCTTC
CASSLEQGIGNGYTF
>-|TRBV20-1|TRBJ2-1|few|12
TGCAGTGCTAGGGGTGGTAGTAATGAGCAGTTCTTC
CSARGGSNEQFF
>TRBD2|TRBV27|TRBJ2-7|once|13
TGTGCCAGCAGTCCATGGGGGGGGAGCGAGCAGTACTTC
CASSPWGGSEQYF
>-|TRBV7-8|TRBJ2-2|-|18
TGTGCCAGCAGCAGAAAGGCGGCCGGGACTTCGAACACCGGGGAGCTGTTTTTT
CASSRKAAGTSNTGELFF
>-|TRBV12-3/TRBV12-4|TRBJ1-2|-|13
TGTGCCAGCAGTTCCGGACAGCTCTATGGCTACACCTTC
CASSSGQLYGYTF
>TRBD2|TRBV28|TRBJ2-7|-|16
TGTGCCAGCAGCCAGCCGACTAGCGGGAGGCCCTACGAGCAGTACTTC
CASSQPTSGRPYEQYF
>-|TRBV5-1|TRBJ2-7|-|12
TGCGCCAGCAGAATGACAGATTACGAGCAGTACTTC
CASRMTDYEQYF